The clone carrying this T cell receptor beta chain was picked up many times. This sample is drawn from a study of read filtering for tumor transcriptome and immune sequencing. This library used roughly 430 ng RNA and molecular barcoded adaptors spanning alpha/delta and beta/gamma chains. TCRdb re-called the reads through MiXCR, storing one row per CDR3 protein. This table holds some 40,000 distinct CDR3 sequences, about 10% found once. With V trimmed by 1 base and J by 3 bases, 8 bases remained unmatched. The CDR3 length is 16 residues. In germline, CDR1 is SQVTM, CDR2 ANQGSEA. The rearrangement links TRBV29-1 to TRBJ2-1; 8 nucleotides align to TRBD1. The origin of this receptor is a donor aged 40 or older with multiple myeloma. Sequencing was carried out using a population of CD138-negative cells sorted from bone marrow. CDR3 loop: CSVEGHVRGLYNEQFF. The CDR3 DNA follows: TGCAGCGTTGAAGGACACGTCAGGGGGCTCTACAATGAGCAGTTCTTC.